This TCR beta chain was documented in a study of T cell responses to AZD1222 COVID-19 vaccine (dated by TCRdb to about 2021). The study in broad terms: AZD1222 recipients with second doses at about 4 weeks or about 12 weeks were pooled, because spike-specific TCR depth and breadth did not differ between schedules. Trial participants were enrolled by age into 18-55, 56-69 and 70-plus year subgroups, with roughly 160, 29 and 62 TCR-sequenced participants respectively. A total of 230 to 250 trial participants underwent TCR sequencing, of whom under 220 had received two doses of AZD1222 and about 26 had received two doses of the MenACWY control vaccine. Points the paper makes about the study in general: Reportedly, almost half of the unique spike-specific TCRs recognized epitopes lying outside the regions that are mutated in the B.1.351 and B.1.1.7 variants. In the small 56-69-year group, the increase in depth fell short of significance, most likely because of low power. No day 14 peak-response samples were available, so repertoires were characterized only after the peak T cell response. Only five or six AZD1222 recipients were SARS-CoV-2 seropositive at baseline, limiting conclusions about previously exposed vaccinees. Spike-specific TCR breadth and depth rose significantly after two AZD1222 doses compared with day 0 and with MenACWY recipients. Most participants were white British and females outnumbered males, and the authors suggested that clonal diversity may have been underestimated. The vaccine-associated CD4 TCRs covered the entire spike protein, and the dominant responses fell in regions 160-218 and 743-854.

Sequences SQVTM (CDR1) and ANQGSEA (CDR2) are obtained from the germline V gene. Including the terminal cysteine and phenylalanine, the CDR3 comprises 14 residues. This entry keeps only the CDR3 DNA: 42 bases, framed from base 1. Compared with germline, V lacks 4 bases and J lacks 4 bases; bases without a gene match: 7. This specimen's time point label, per the study, means: baseline before first vaccination. The vaccinee samples were drawn from two UK trials, COV001 and COV002, one of which was a single-blind randomized controlled phase 2/3 trial testing AZD1222 (ChAdOx1 nCoV-19) in healthy adults. Trial participant PBMC samples were collected at day 0 and day 28 after the second dose for TCRbeta chain sequencing. The CDR3 regions of human TCRbeta chains were analyzed by immunosequencing. As for the authors' bioinformatics: TCRs in the repertoires were compared against a reference library of SARS-CoV-2-specific TCRs that had been generated with the MIRA antigen-specificity platform. Breadth was defined as the fraction of unique TCRs that were SARS-CoV-2-associated. Depth was defined as the fraction of total T cells that were SARS-CoV-2-associated. Using the MIRA data, each spike-specific TCR was mapped to the spike region that the TCR reacts to and placed in a CD4 or CD8 class. Log10-transformed breadth and depth values were compared by one-way ANOVA with Sidak's multiple comparisons tests. Not all clones reach the TCRdb copy of this immuneACCESS table, which keeps in-frame sequences only. Checked studies attribute under half of the gap to unresolved V genes and leave the rest unexplained. V and J calls and clone size come straight from that table; D and trimming were deduced from the DNA. A total of around 78,000 clones appear in this sample, 65% to 85% of them only once. The ten largest clones capture approximately 2.8% of the sample.

As regards this clone: Its antigen is still unknown. Per-base qualities were not stored, and no clone one base away is much larger.

Recombination joined TRBV29-1 with TRBJ1-3; TRBD1 agrees with 7 junctional bases. The clonotype originates from an adult in good health. Sequences were derived from peripheral blood, sampled on day 0 of AZD1222 vaccination. This receptor carries the CDR3 CSVVGQTSGNTIYF. The DNA reads TGCAGCGTTGTGGGACAGACGTCCGGAAACACCATATATTTT.